This TCR beta chain was retrieved from a study of blood T cell repertoires in COVID-19. About the research overall: From the United States, Italy and Spain came samples of acute and convalescent COVID-19. Nucleic acid was either cDNA or gDNA, and it came from T cells, B-cell-depleted T cells, or PBMCs.

The V end was cut by 5 bases, the J end by 0 bases, with 23 bases between. Germline V gives CDR1 SGHTA, CDR2 FQGNSA. The CDR3 is 19 amino acids. Authors' analysis steps: Reference gene primer amplification yielded estimated nucleated cell counts. Clones were sequenced by immunoSEQ multiplex PCR, and TCRdb holds only the in-frame ones, with some missing. The V and J calls and clone size are taken from that table; D and trimming were inferred from the DNA. The sample shows around 300,000 clones, roughly 89% of them seen only once. Sequenced input: peripheral blood. This receptor was identified in a woman in her forties who had recovered from COVID-19. V gene TRBV7-2 combines with J gene TRBJ1-5, with a possible D match to TRBD1 (5 bases). CDR3 coding DNA: TGTGCCAGCAGCCCGGCCGGCCCTGACAGTTCTCATAGCAATCAGCCCCAGCATTTT. This codes for CASSPAGPDSSHSNQPQHF.